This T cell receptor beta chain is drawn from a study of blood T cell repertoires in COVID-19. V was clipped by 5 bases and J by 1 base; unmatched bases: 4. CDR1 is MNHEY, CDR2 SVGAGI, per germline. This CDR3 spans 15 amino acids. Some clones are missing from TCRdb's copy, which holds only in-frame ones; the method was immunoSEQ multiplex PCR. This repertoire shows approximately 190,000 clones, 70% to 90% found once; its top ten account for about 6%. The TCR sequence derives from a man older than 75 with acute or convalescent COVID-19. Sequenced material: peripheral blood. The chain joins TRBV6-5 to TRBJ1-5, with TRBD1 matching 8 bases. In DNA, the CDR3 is TGTGCCAGCAGTCCTGACAGGGGAAGCAATCAGCCCCAGCATTTT. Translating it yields CASSPDRGSNQPQHF.